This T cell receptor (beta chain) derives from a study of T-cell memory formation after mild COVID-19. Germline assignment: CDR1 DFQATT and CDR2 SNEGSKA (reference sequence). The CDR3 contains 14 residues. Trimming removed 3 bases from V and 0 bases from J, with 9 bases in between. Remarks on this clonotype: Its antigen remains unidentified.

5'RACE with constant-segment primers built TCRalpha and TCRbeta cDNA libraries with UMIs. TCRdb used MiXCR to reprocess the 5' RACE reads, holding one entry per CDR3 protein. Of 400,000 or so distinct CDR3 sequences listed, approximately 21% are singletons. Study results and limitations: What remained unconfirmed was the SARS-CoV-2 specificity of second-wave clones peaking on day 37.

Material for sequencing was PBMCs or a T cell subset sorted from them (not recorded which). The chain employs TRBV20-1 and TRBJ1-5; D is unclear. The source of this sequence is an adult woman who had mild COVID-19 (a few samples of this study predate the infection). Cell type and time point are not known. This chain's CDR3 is CSARTTDSNQPQHF. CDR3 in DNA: TGCAGTGCTAGGACGACCGATAGCAATCAGCCCCAGCATTTT.